This T cell receptor beta chain was identified in a study of T cell responses to AZD1222 COVID-19 vaccine. The V gene lost 7 bases and the J gene lost 0 bases, with 19 bases spanning the gap. The germline V gene has CDR1 SQVTM and CDR2 ANQGSEA. The CDR3 loop spans 16 amino acids. Produced via immunoSEQ multiplex PCR; TCRdb's table is partial and in-frame only. The table records some 150,000 clones, about 86% of them present only once. The sample here was peripheral blood, taken 28 days after the second AZD1222 dose. V and J are TRBV29-1 and TRBJ1-3; D call uncertain. This clonotype was sampled from an adult who received the AZD1222 COVID-19 vaccine. DNA for the CDR3: TGCAGCGCCATACCGTTACAGAATAACTCTGGAAACACCATATATTTT. This sequence encodes CSAIPLQNNSGNTIYF.